The sample holds one count of the clone carrying this TCR beta chain. What it binds is not known. This sample is part of a study of cytomegalovirus exposure and HLA in healthy donors. Study-level findings and limits: Among TCR beta chains of equal frequency, HLA-associated ones were more clonally expanded in a later analysis.

With 4 bases removed from V and 2 bases from J, the gap between germline ends came to 3 bases. Germline V CDR1 and CDR2: GTSNPN, SVGIG (reference sequence). The CDR3 has 11 residues. A multiplex PCR was run with 60 Vbeta primers and 13 Jbeta primers. Clones were read by immunoSEQ multiplex PCR, and TCRdb kept only the in-frame ones, dropping some. The sample includes 110,000 or so clones, about 77% seen only once; the top ten take approximately 5%. J is TRBJ1-3 and V is TRBV30; no clear D gene. The clonotype was recovered from a woman aged 25 to 39 in good health and CMV-seropositive. Sequencing input: PBMCs. CDR3 protein: CAWTAGNTIYF. CDR3 in DNA: TGTGCCTGGACGGCTGGAAACACCATATATTTT. Supplemented by reference TRBV30 and TRBJ1-3, the full variable domain reads SQTIHQWPATLVQPVGSPLSLECTVEGTSNPNLYWYRQAAGRGLQLLFYSVGIGQISSEVPQNLSASRPQDRQFILSSKKLLLSDSGFYLCAWTAGNTIYFGEGSWLTVV.